Detailed here is one T cell receptor (beta chain). Its binding antigen is unknown. Within one base of it there is no much larger clone, and no base qualities were kept. The receptor library was made with PCR. Sequencing was performed on an Illumina HiSeq 2500. TCR library preparation used molecular barcoding, with unique molecular identifiers applied to normalize quantification of the TCRbeta repertoire. In-frame beta chains were kept once TCRdb had trimmed the public reads at Q25 with fastp and called clones with MiXCR. CDR3 protein duplicates are merged, each entry listing the most common genes and DNA. This sample comprises about 610,000 distinct CDR3 sequences, 10% to 13% of them detected only once. The ten largest account for about 4% of the sample. This sample is part of a study of T-cell reconstitution after alpha-beta-depleted transplantation in children (TCRdb year 2016). Some background on the complete study: T-cell immune reconstitution after TCRalphabeta/CD19-depleted allogeneic hematopoietic cell transplantation in children was quantitatively tracked in the study by means of TCR repertoire profiling.

Its CDR3 holds 16 amino acids, cysteine through phenylalanine. The only DNA kept is the CDR3, 48 bases in frame from the first base. Germline trimming: 3 bases from V, 7 bases from J; junction bases outside gene matches: 9. Per the germline V gene (reference sequence), SEHNR is the CDR1 and FQNEAQ is the CDR2. Recombination linked TRBV7-9 to TRBJ2-1; a stretch of 10 junction bases matches TRBD2. The sequencing here drew on PBMCs from the stem cell graft donor, taken from the stem cell graft. The sequence derives from a human donor who donated a stem cell graft to a child with acute myeloid leukemia. The CDR3 protein is CASSFPEREGKNEQFF. At the DNA level, the sequence is TGTGCCAGCAGCTTTCCTGAGCGGGAGGGCAAAAATGAGCAGTTCTTC.